This T cell receptor (beta chain) was recovered during a study of blood T cell repertoires in COVID-19. CDR1 MDHEN and CDR2 SYDVKM come from the germline V gene. Trimming cost V 5 bases and J 0 bases, with 13 bases left between them. The CDR3 length is 15 residues. Seattle patients were enrolled while actively infected and followed longitudinally. Produced via immunoSEQ multiplex PCR; TCRdb's table is partial and in-frame only. This table holds under 200,000 clones, around 84% found once. Sequencing was carried out using peripheral blood. The receptor was derived from a woman older than 75 with COVID-19, enrolled during active disease. The chain uses TRBV28 and TRBJ1-1; D is uncertain. CDR3 nucleotides: TGTGCCAGCAGTCTCCTGTTCGGGATGAACACTGAAGCTTTCTTT. This translates into CASSLLFGMNTEAFF. Supplemented by reference TRBV28 and TRBJ1-1, the full variable domain reads DVKVTQSSRYLVKRTGEKVFLECVQDMDHENMFWYRQDPGLGLRLIYFSYDVKMKEKGDIPEGYSVSREKKERFSLILESASTNQTSMYLCASSLLFGMNTEAFFGQGTRLTVV.